One sample yielded the 31 T cell receptor beta chains listed below, sequenced in a study of cytomegalovirus exposure and HLA in healthy donors. Vbeta (60) and Jbeta (13) primers were used in the PCR. Profiled with immunoSEQ multiplex PCR; TCRdb holds only in-frame clones, not every one. The profile shows under 150,000 clones, 70% to 80% of them singletons. The sample consisted of PBMCs. The source of these receptors is a young man in good health and CMV-seronegative.

The V call is TRBV5-5, the J call TRBJ2-7; 10 nucleotides align to TRBD1. In germline, CDR1 is SGHKS, CDR2 YYEKEE (reference sequence). Losses at the gene ends were 4 bases for V and 6 bases for J; bases not matched to a gene: 10. The length of the CDR3 is 15 residues. CDR3 sequence (DNA): TGTGCCAGCAGCGTCTCCGGGACAGGGGTTGGCGAGCAGTACTTC. It yields the protein CASSVSGTGVGEQYF.

This clone appeared once. The J gene is TRBJ2-5, the V gene TRBV21-1; the D segment call TRBD2 is taken from the table without a DNA check. TRBV21-1 is designated a pseudogene. This CDR3 contains 16 residues. In DNA, the CDR3 is TGTGCCAGCAGCAAAGGTCCTAGCGGGGGGGGAGAGACCCAGTACTTC. This gives the protein CASSKGPSGGGETQYF.

For this clone: This sample includes further DNA sequences coding for the same CDR3. This rearrangement joins TRBV5-1 to TRBJ2-7; 7 bases are a match to TRBD1. The V gene's germline CDR1 is SGHRS and CDR2 YFSETQ. The CDR3 is 14 residues long. Germline trimming cut 0 bases from V and 2 bases from J; bases unmatched to any gene: 2. The CDR3 bases are TGCGCCAGCAGCTTGGGACAGGGTCCCTACGAGCAGTACTTC. Translating gives CASSLGQGPYEQYF.

The chain carries TRBV5-4 and TRBJ2-1, with 7 bases matching TRBD2. Looked up from germline, CDR1 is SGHNT and CDR2 is YYREEE (reference sequence). The CDR3 spans 16 residues. The J segment lost 1 base and the V segment lost 4 bases, leaving 8 bases of the junction unmatched. The CDR3 here is CASSPPGLQSYNEQFF. The CDR3 DNA reads TGTGCCAGCAGCCCGCCGGGACTACAATCCTACAATGAGCAGTTCTTC.

The chain employs TRBV6-5 and TRBJ2-7; a weak D match, TRBD1 (6 bases). The CDR3 is 13 residues long. Per germline, CDR1 MNHEY and CDR2 SVGAGI. V lost 2 bases and J lost 6, with 11 bases in between. Here the CDR3 DNA reads TGTGCCAGCAGTTACAACAGGGCAGGCGAGCAGTACTTC. Translated, it gives CASSYNRAGEQYF.

This chain joins TRBV7-8 and TRBJ1-2, with 7 bases fitting TRBD1. CDR3 size: 15 residues. Germline V gene sequence: CDR1 SGHVS, CDR2 FQNEAQ. V lost 5 bases and J lost 4; bases outside the gene matches: 10. CDR3 sequence: CASSTRTGPSYGYTF. CDR3 nucleotides: TGTGCCAGCAGCACCCGGACAGGACCGAGCTATGGCTACACCTTC.

This clone was seen once. The CDR3 loop is CASRSRDRGYYEQYF. CDR3 sequence (DNA): TGTGCCAGCAGAAGCCGGGACAGGGGGTACTACGAGCAGTACTTC. J is TRBJ2-7 and V is TRBV6-6; 11 nucleotides line up with TRBD1. Germline V gene sequence: CDR1 MNHNY, CDR2 SVGAGI (reference sequence). V shed 6 bases, J shed 3 bases, and the junction held 7 bases outside the gene matches. The CDR3 extends over 15 amino acids.

In DNA, the CDR3 is TGTGCCAGCAGCTCCCAGTTTCCCGGGACTGCCTCCTACGAGCAGTACTTC. Protein: CASSSQFPGTASYEQYF. The chain couples TRBV5-4 to TRBJ2-5; possibly TRBD2 for D (6 bases). The J call could be wrong; TRBJ2-7 is a better fit for the DNA end. The CDR3 loop spans 17 amino acids. Germline V lookup: CDR1 SGHNT, CDR2 YYREEE (reference sequence).

This clone was seen a handful of times. This chain joins TRBV28 and TRBJ1-1; D is uncertain. CDR3 length equals 16 residues. Between the trimmed V and J ends, which lost 2 bases and 0 bases, there was a span of 13 bases. Germline V CDR1 and CDR2: MDHEN, SYDVKM. In DNA form, the CDR3 reads TGTGCCAGCAGTTTACGCGAAACAGCCATGAACACTGAAGCTTTCTTT. Its protein product is CASSLRETAMNTEAFF.

This clone was found a few times. The V gene is TRBV7-6, the J gene TRBJ2-2; TRBD1 agrees at 8 bases. The ends lost 5 bases at V and 7 bases at J; junction bases unmatched: 6. Germline V gene data show CDR1 as SGHVS and CDR2 as FNYEAQ. This CDR3 spans 14 amino acids. The CDR3 DNA follows: TGTGCCAGCAGCGTTCAGGGGGCAAGCGGGGAGCTGTTTTTT. It is translated as CASSVQGASGELFF.

CDR3 nucleotide sequence: TGTGCCAGTAGTATCTCCGGGAGGGGCCTCCGCTATGGCTACACCTTC. Its protein product is CASSISGRGLRYGYTF. V is TRBV19 and J is TRBJ1-2; possibly TRBD1 for D (5 bases). Deletions cut 3 bases from V and 4 bases from J, with 18 bases between. The CDR3 extends over 16 amino acids. Looked up from germline, CDR1 is LNHDA and CDR2 is SQIVND (reference sequence). The complete variable domain, with remaining parts taken from reference TRBV19 and TRBJ1-2, reads DGGITQSPKYLFRKEGQNVTLSCEQNLNHDAMYWYRQDPGQGLRLIYYSQIVNDFQKGDIAEGYSVSREKKESFPLTVTSAQKNPTAFYLCASSISGRGLRYGYTFGSGTRLTVV.

The rearrangement uses TRBV2 and TRBJ2-1; 10 bases line up with TRBD2. J lost 3 bases, V lost 11 bases, and 7 bases had no gene match. Germline V CDR1 and CDR2: SNHLY, FYNNEI. The CDR3 is 14 amino acids. The CDR3 sequence is CAGERGGSYNEQFF. The DNA of the CDR3 is TGTGCCGGGGAGCGGGGGGGAAGCTACAATGAGCAGTTCTTC.

This clone turned up a few times. The rearrangement links TRBV10-1 to TRBJ2-3, with D perhaps matching TRBD1 (6 bases). V lost 4 bases and J lost 0, with 8 bases in between. Germline V gene sequence: CDR1 WNHNN, CDR2 SYGVQD (reference sequence). The CDR3 length is 14 residues. The CDR3 reads CASSGTASTDTQYF. The CDR3 nucleotides are TGCGCCAGCAGTGGGACAGCGAGCACAGATACGCAGTATTTT.

The chain uses TRBV6-6 and TRBJ2-1; D unclear. The CDR3 has 13 residues. CDR1 is MNHNY, CDR2 SVGAGI, per germline (reference sequence). The germline V and J ends were trimmed by 2 bases and 8 bases, with 10 bases remaining between them. CDR3 coding DNA: TGTGCCAGCAGTTACGGAGAGTTCTATGAGCAGTTCTTC. Its translation: CASSYGEFYEQFF.

The chain recombines TRBV18 with TRBJ1-1; D is undetermined. V was trimmed by 5 bases and J by 3 bases, leaving 16 bases between them. This CDR3 spans 15 amino acids. Germline V gene lookup returns CDR1 KGHSH and CDR2 LQKENI. The CDR3 reads CASSRSGTEYTEAFF. The CDR3 nucleotides are TGTGCCAGCTCAAGATCCGGAACAGAATACACTGAAGCTTTCTTT. The variable domain in full, completed from reference TRBV18 and TRBJ1-1, reads NAGVMQNPRHLVRRRGQEARLRCSPMKGHSHVYWYRQLPEEGLKFMVYLQKENIIDESGMPKERFSAEFPKEGPSILRIQQVVRGDSAAYFCASSRSGTEYTEAFFGQGTRLTVV.

CDR3 nucleotides: TGTGCCATCAAGGGGAAGGCGAACACCGGGGAGCTGTTTTTT. This codes for CAIKGKANTGELFF. The rearrangement links TRBV10-3 to TRBJ2-2, with a weak D call TRBD1 (5 bases). The germline V gene encodes CDR1 ENHRY and CDR2 SYGVKD. V was shortened by 7 bases and J by 0 bases, with 9 bases between the two germline ends. The CDR3 has 14 residues.

This clone appeared a few times. CDR3 amino acids: CASSLRGTAAANYGYTF. The CDR3, as DNA: TGTGCCAGCAGTTTAAGGGGGACAGCCGCCGCTAACTATGGCTACACCTTC. This chain connects TRBV28 to TRBJ1-2; TRBD1 matches 7 bases. Germline CDR1 and CDR2: MDHEN and SYDVKM. V gave up 2 bases and J gave up 0 bases; unmatched junction bases: 9. The CDR3 loop spans 17 amino acids.

This sequence joins TRBV6-5 and TRBJ1-2, with TRBD1 matching over 7 bases. Trimming removed 5 bases from V and 8 bases from J; junction bases left unmatched: 8. CDR1 and CDR2 from the germline V gene are MNHEY and SVGAGI. The CDR3 totals 13 residues. Here the CDR3 reads CASSTTGYEGYTF. The CDR3 region has the DNA TGTGCCAGCAGTACGACAGGGTATGAAGGCTACACCTTC.

This clone was seen just once. The chain combines TRBV7-9 with TRBJ1-4, with D possibly TRBD1 on 5 matching bases. The V and J ends lost 5 bases and 8 bases respectively, with 24 bases between them. This CDR3 region has 17 residues. From germline, CDR1 is SEHNR and CDR2 FQNEAQ (reference sequence). The chain's CDR3 is CASSKKRTLQLGEKLFF. CDR3 DNA: TGTGCCAGCAGCAAAAAAAGGACACTCCAATTAGGCGAAAAACTGTTTTTT.

This clone was seen only a few times. The chain uses TRBV6-6 and TRBJ2-2, with 9 bases lining up with TRBD1. The V gene's germline CDR1 is MNHNY and CDR2 SVGAGI (reference sequence). The CDR3 contains 16 residues. J gave up 4 bases and V 2 bases, and 5 bases lay outside the gene matches. The CDR3, as DNA: TGTGCCAGCAGTTACGGGACAGGGTCGAGCACCGGGGAGCTGTTTTTT. As protein: CASSYGTGSSTGELFF.

The chain is built from TRBV12-5 and TRBJ1-1; 9 bases are shared with TRBD1. Germline assignment: CDR1 LGHNT and CDR2 FRNRAP. CDR3 length equals 17 residues. Trimming removed 3 bases from V and 4 bases from J; junction bases left unmatched: 12. CDR3 nucleotide sequence: TGTGCTAGTGGTTTCACTTCCGGGACAGGGTTCGCCACTGAAGCTTTCTTT. The encoded protein is CASGFTSGTGFATEAFF.

The chain links TRBV18 to TRBJ2-3; 11 positions agree with TRBD2. The CDR3 has 17 amino acids. Germline-derived CDR1 and CDR2 are KGHSH and LQKENI. Losses at the gene ends were 4 bases for V and 4 bases for J; bases not matched to a gene: 10. The CDR3 bases are TGTGCCAGCTCACTCAGGTTGGGGACTAGCGGTTCAGATACGCAGTATTTT. Protein sequence: CASSLRLGTSGSDTQYF.

The rearrangement uses TRBV6-5 and TRBJ1-1; 8 nucleotides line up with TRBD1. Germline V gene data show CDR1 as MNHEY and CDR2 as SVGAGI. The CDR3 runs 16 residues. J gave up 4 bases and V 0 bases, and 7 bases lay outside the gene matches. The CDR3 is CASSYSGQGPSTEAFF. The CDR3 DNA is TGTGCCAGCAGTTACTCAGGACAGGGCCCTAGCACTGAAGCTTTCTTT.

The chain recombines TRBV29-1 with TRBJ2-5; 12 bases agree with TRBD2. The CDR3 contains 15 residues. The V gene's germline CDR1 is SQVTM and CDR2 ANQGSEA. V gave up 4 bases and J gave up 5 bases; unmatched junction bases: 8. The CDR3 reads CSVVPLAGGPETQYF. In DNA form, the CDR3 reads TGCAGCGTTGTACCCCTAGCGGGGGGGCCGGAGACCCAGTACTTC.

The chain has TRBV7-2 and TRBJ2-3; 15 positions match TRBD2. The germline gives CDR1 SGHTA, CDR2 FQGNSA. The CDR3 extends over 18 amino acids. V trimming: 4 bases; J trimming: 0 bases; junction bases outside the gene matches: 5. CDR3 amino acids: CASSSGLAGGTSTDTQYF. In DNA form, the CDR3 reads TGTGCCAGCAGCTCGGGACTAGCGGGAGGTACTAGCACAGATACGCAGTATTTT.

As for this clone: Other DNA sequences in the same sample also yield this CDR3. The J gene is TRBJ2-7, the V gene TRBV7-2; tentative D call: TRBD2 (6 bases). V was pared by 5 bases and J by 2 bases, with 13 bases between. In germline, CDR1 is SGHTA, CDR2 FQGNSA. The CDR3 length is 14 residues. Here the CDR3 reads CASSPPGGTYEQYF. CDR3 nucleotide sequence: TGTGCCAGCAGCCCTCCCGGAGGGACCTACGAGCAGTACTTC.

The CDR3 DNA follows: TGTGCCAGTAGGGGTGTTGGCGGGGGCAATCAGCCCCAGCATTTT. Translated, it gives CASRGVGGGNQPQHF. This sequence joins TRBV19 and TRBJ1-5; D not certain. The CDR3 contains 15 residues. V was pared by 6 bases and J by 2 bases, with 14 bases between. Germline values: CDR1 LNHDA, CDR2 SQIVND (reference sequence).

The chain employs TRBV2 and TRBJ2-2; 11 positions match TRBD2. CDR3 size: 15 residues. Germline assignment: CDR1 SNHLY and CDR2 FYNNEI. Trimming removed 5 bases from V and 5 bases from J; junction bases left unmatched: 4. CDR3 region: CASSLAGGETGELFF. The CDR3 DNA reads TGTGCCAGCAGTCTAGCGGGAGGAGAAACCGGGGAGCTGTTTTTT. The entire variable domain, with the rest obtained from reference TRBV2 and TRBJ2-2, is as follows: EPEVTQTPSHQVTQMGQEVILRCVPISNHLYFYWYRQILGQKVEFLVSFYNNEISEKSEIFDDQFSVERPDGSNFTLKIRSTKLEDSAMYFCASSLAGGETGELFFGEGSRLTVL.

This clone has just one count. The chain uses TRBV27 and TRBJ1-6; D gene uncertain. V lost 6 bases and J lost 3, with 6 bases in between. The CDR3 has 13 residues. Germline CDR1 is MNHEY and CDR2 is SMNVEV (reference sequence). The CDR3 region has the DNA TGTGCCAGCAGGACAATCTATAATTCACCCCTCCACTTT. Translated, it gives CASRTIYNSPLHF.

This chain links TRBV19 with TRBJ2-7, with 9 bases identical to TRBD2. CDR1 and CDR2 (germline): LNHDA, SQIVND (reference sequence). Unmatched junction bases numbered 13, after V lost 5 bases and J lost 2 bases. The CDR3 consists of 17 residues. In nucleotides, the CDR3 is TGTGCCAGTAGTTCCAGAACGGGACTAGCCGGCCCCTACGAGCAGTACTTC. It translates to CASSSRTGLAGPYEQYF.

Only one count was recorded for this clone. The CDR3 nucleotides are TGTGCCACCAGCAGAGATCGGGGTCGGGCCGAAGCTTTCTTT. Protein product: CATSRDRGRAEAFF. The rearrangement joins TRBV15 to TRBJ1-1, with no clear D. V lost 0 bases to trimming and J lost 8 bases, with 13 bases between them. The V gene's germline CDR1 is LNHNV and CDR2 YYDKDF (reference sequence). The CDR3 is 14 amino acids.